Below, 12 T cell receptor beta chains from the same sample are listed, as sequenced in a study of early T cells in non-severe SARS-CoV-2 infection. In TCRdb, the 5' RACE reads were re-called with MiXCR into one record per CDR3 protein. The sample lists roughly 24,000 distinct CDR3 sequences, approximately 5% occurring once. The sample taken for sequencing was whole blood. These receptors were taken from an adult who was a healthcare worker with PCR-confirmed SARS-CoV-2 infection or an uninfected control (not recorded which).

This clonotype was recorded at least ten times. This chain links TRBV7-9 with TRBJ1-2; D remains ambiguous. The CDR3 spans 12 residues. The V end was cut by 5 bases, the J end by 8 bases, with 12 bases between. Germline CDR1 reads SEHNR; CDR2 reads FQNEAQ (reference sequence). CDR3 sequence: CASSQQGPGYTF. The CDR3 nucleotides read TGTGCCAGCAGCCAACAAGGACCCGGCTACACCTTC.

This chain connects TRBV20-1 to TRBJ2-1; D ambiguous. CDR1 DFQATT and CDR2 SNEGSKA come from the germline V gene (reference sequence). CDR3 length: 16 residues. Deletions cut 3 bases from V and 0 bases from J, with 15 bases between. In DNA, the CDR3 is TGCAGTGCTAGCAGATACTTTACTACCTCCTACAATGAGCAGTTCTTC. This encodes CSASRYFTTSYNEQFF.

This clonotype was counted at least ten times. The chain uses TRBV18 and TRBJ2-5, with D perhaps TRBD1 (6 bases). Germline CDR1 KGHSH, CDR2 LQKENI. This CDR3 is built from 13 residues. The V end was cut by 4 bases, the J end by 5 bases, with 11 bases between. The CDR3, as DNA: TGTGCCAGCTCACTCGGACAGAGGGAGACCCAGTACTTC. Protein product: CASSLGQRETQYF.

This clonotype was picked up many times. In DNA form, the CDR3 reads TGTGCCAGCAGTAAGGGACAGGGCGGTGAGCAGTACTTC. The encoded protein is CASSKGQGGEQYF. V is TRBV12-3 or TRBV12-4 and J is TRBJ2-7, with 9 bases lining up with TRBD1. This CDR3 spans 13 amino acids. V shed 5 bases, J shed 7 bases, and the junction held 6 bases outside the gene matches.

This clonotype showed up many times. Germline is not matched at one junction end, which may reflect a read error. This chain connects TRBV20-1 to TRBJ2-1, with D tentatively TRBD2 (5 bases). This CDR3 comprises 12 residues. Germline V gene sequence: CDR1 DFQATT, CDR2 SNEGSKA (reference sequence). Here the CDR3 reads CSARGTYNEQFF. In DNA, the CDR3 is TGCAGTGCAAGAGGGACCTACAATGAGCAGTTCTTC.

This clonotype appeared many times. This CDR3 reads CASSQLRRQGADGYTF. CDR3 coding DNA: TGTGCCAGCAGCCAACTCCGGCGGCAGGGGGCTGATGGCTACACCTTC. J is TRBJ1-2 and V is TRBV3-1; 8 nucleotides line up with TRBD1. In germline, CDR1 is LGHDT, CDR2 YNNKEL (reference sequence). V shed 2 bases, J shed 6 bases, and the junction held 11 bases outside the gene matches. The CDR3 runs to 16 residues.

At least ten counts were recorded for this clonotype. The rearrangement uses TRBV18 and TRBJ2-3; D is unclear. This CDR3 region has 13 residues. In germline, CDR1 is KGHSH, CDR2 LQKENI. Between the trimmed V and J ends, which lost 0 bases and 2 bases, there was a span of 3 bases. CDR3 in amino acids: CASSPPTTDTQYF. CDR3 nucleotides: TGTGCCAGCTCACCACCGACCACAGATACGCAGTATTTT.

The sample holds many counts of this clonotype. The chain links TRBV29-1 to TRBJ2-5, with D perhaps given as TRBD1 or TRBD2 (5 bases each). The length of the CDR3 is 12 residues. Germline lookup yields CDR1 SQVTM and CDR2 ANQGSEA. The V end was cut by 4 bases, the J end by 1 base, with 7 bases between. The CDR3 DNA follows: TGCAGCGTTGGGGGGATCCAAGAGACCCAGTACTTC. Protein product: CSVGGIQETQYF.

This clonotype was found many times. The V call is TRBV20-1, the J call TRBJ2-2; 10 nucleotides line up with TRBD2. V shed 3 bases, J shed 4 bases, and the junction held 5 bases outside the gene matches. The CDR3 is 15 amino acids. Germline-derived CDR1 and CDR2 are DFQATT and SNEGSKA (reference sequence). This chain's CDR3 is CSASRLAGVTGELFF. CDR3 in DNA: TGCAGTGCTAGTCGGCTAGCGGGGGTCACCGGGGAGCTGTTTTTT.

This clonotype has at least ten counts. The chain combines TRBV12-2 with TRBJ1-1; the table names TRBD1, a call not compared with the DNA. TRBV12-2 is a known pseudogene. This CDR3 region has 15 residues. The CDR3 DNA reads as TGTGCAAGTCGCTTCCCCGGTACCCCAGAATCTGAAGCTTTCTTT. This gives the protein CASRFPGTPESEAFF.

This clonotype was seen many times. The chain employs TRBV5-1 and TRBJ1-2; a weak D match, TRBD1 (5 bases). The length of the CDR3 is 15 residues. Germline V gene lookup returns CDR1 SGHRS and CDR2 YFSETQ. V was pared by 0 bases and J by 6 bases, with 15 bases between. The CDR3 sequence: CASSLASTREDGYTF. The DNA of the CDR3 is TGCGCCAGCAGCTTGGCCTCTACCAGGGAGGATGGCTACACCTTC.

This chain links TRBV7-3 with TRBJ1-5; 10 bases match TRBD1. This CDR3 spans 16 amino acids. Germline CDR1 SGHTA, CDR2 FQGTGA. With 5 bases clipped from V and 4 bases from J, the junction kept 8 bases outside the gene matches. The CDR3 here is CASSQRQGASNQPQHF. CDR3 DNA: TGTGCCAGCAGCCAAAGACAGGGGGCAAGTAATCAGCCCCAGCATTTT.